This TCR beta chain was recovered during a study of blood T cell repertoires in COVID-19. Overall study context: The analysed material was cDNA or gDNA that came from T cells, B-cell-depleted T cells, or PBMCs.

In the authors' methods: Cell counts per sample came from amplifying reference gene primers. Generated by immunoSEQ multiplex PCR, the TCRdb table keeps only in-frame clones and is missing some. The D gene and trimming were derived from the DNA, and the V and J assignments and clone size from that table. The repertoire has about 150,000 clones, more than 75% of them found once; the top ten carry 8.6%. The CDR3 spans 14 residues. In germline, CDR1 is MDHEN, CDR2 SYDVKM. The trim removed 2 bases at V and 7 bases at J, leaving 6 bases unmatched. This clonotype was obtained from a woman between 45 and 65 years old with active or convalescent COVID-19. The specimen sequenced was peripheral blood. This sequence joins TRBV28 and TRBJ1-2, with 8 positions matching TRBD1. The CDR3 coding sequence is TGTGCCAGCAGTTTAAGGACAGGGTGGAGTGGCTACACCTTC. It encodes CASSLRTGWSGYTF.